A single sample gave rise to the 26 T cell receptor beta chains below, sequenced in a study of blood T cell repertoires in COVID-19. Using immunoSEQ multiplex PCR, the repertoire was profiled, and TCRdb retains in-frame clones only, with some absent. The table has 310,000 or so clones, approximately 86% seen once; the top ten hold about 8.9%. Sequencing was carried out using PBMCs or T cells enriched from blood (not recorded which). The receptors stem from a woman aged 18-35 years who had recovered from COVID-19.

The chain has TRBV5-6 and TRBJ1-1; the D is unclear. Germline V gives CDR1 SGHDT, CDR2 YYEEEE. The CDR3 sequence is 14 residues long. The germline V and J ends were trimmed by 4 bases and 1 base, with 11 bases remaining between them. CDR3 in amino acids: CASSRISGNTEAFF. The CDR3 DNA is TGTGCCAGCAGCCGGATCTCAGGGAACACTGAAGCTTTCTTT.

Notes on this clone: The junction departs from the called germline gene at one end, perhaps through a read error. This chain links TRBV30 with TRBJ2-2; no clear D. Germline CDR1 GTSNPN, CDR2 SVGIG (reference sequence). The CDR3 extends over 13 amino acids. The CDR3 nucleotides are TGTGTCTGGAGTCCGGGGAACACCGGGGAGCTGTTTTTT. This codes for CVWSPGNTGELFF.

This chain connects TRBV24-1 to TRBJ2-3; D remains unclear. Trimming left V 5 bases short and J 2 bases short, with 7 bases between. There are 13 residues in the CDR3. Germline V gene sequence: CDR1 KGHDR, CDR2 SFDVKD. CDR3 sequence: CATSGHLTDTQYF. CDR3 DNA: TGTGCCACCAGTGGACACCTCACAGATACGCAGTATTTT.

V and J are TRBV25-1 and TRBJ2-7, with TRBD1 identical over 11 bases. The CDR3 consists of 17 residues. V was clipped by 6 bases and J by 4 bases; unmatched bases: 14. Germline V gene data show CDR1 as MGHDK and CDR2 as SYGVNS. In DNA, the CDR3 is TGTGCCAGCAGGGGATCTCGGCCGGGACAGGGGGTGTACGAGCAGTACTTC. Its protein is CASRGSRPGQGVYEQYF.

This chain links TRBV2 with TRBJ1-1, with a tentative D call TRBD1 (5 bases). From germline, CDR1 is SNHLY and CDR2 FYNNEI. Trimming pared 6 bases from V and 6 bases from J, leaving 17 bases between. This CDR3 contains 14 residues. The CDR3 DNA follows: TGTGCCAGCAGCCAAAACGGAAGGGGTTCTGAAGCTTTCTTT. It encodes CASSQNGRGSEAFF.

This chain links TRBV4-2 with TRBJ1-4; a weak D match, TRBD1 (5 bases). This CDR3 spans 15 amino acids. Per the germline V gene, CDR1 is LGHNA and CDR2 is YNFKEQ. Trimming shortened V by 0 bases and J by 8 bases, and 13 bases separated the two germline ends. CDR3 loop: CASSQEGARSEKLFF. The CDR3 DNA reads as TGTGCCAGCAGCCAAGAAGGGGCTAGGAGCGAAAAACTGTTTTTT.

The genes are TRBV27 and TRBJ2-1, with 8 nucleotides matching TRBD2. This CDR3 has 17 amino acids. Per the germline V gene, CDR1 is MNHEY and CDR2 is SMNVEV (reference sequence). V lost 2 bases to trimming and J lost 12 bases; unmatched junction nucleotides: 18. The CDR3: CASSLGYRGGSTSAQFF. The CDR3 region has the DNA TGTGCCAGCAGTTTAGGTTACCGGGGGGGGTCTACGAGTGCGCAGTTCTTC.

There are many counts of this clone. The chain is built from TRBV11-3 and TRBJ2-1, with TRBD1 matching 10 bases. The CDR3 loop spans 16 amino acids. Germline V CDR1 and CDR2: SGHNT, YENEEA. With 4 bases clipped from V and 0 bases from J, the junction kept 3 bases outside the gene matches. The CDR3 nucleotides read TGTGCCAGCAGCTCTAGGGACAGGGGCTCCTACAATGAGCAGTTCTTC. It encodes CASSSRDRGSYNEQFF.

The rearrangement joins TRBV12-5 to TRBJ1-3, with a possible D match to TRBD1 (5 bases). Between the trimmed V and J ends, which lost 6 bases and 2 bases, there was a span of 8 bases. The CDR3 covers 13 residues. Germline assignment: CDR1 LGHNT and CDR2 FRNRAP. This CDR3 is CASGREPGNTIYF. In DNA form, the CDR3 reads TGTGCTAGTGGCAGGGAACCTGGAAACACCATATATTTT.

V and J are TRBV29-1 and TRBJ1-3, with 7 bases identical to TRBD1. V was pared by 5 bases and J by 7 bases, with 2 bases of the junction left unmatched. CDR3 length: 11 residues. Germline assignment: CDR1 SQVTM and CDR2 ANQGSEA. This chain's CDR3 is CSVPQGNTIYF. The CDR3 DNA reads TGCAGCGTTCCACAGGGGAACACCATATATTTT.

This sequence joins TRBV19 and TRBJ2-3; TRBD1 agrees at 8 bases. The V segment lost 7 bases and the J segment 1 base; nucleotides outside the gene matches: 7. Looked up from germline, CDR1 is LNHDA and CDR2 is SQIVND (reference sequence). This CDR3 region has 15 residues. The CDR3 here is CASNPTGDGTDTQYF. The CDR3 coding sequence is TGTGCCAGTAACCCGACAGGGGATGGCACAGATACGCAGTATTTT.

This clone was seen just once. The genes are TRBV4-1 and TRBJ1-2; D remains unclear. The CDR3 has 15 residues. Germline CDR1 reads MGHRA; CDR2 reads YSYEKL. Trimming stripped 5 bases from V and 2 bases from J, with 15 bases between. CDR3 bases: TGCGCCAGCAGCTTTGGACTGAAGGCCAACTATGGCTACACCTTC. Residues: CASSFGLKANYGYTF.

The chain couples TRBV7-2 to TRBJ1-2, with TRBD1 identical over 9 bases. In germline, CDR1 is SGHTA, CDR2 FQGNSA. V shed 0 bases and J 12 bases; nucleotides not matched to a gene: 11. The CDR3 has 15 residues. The CDR3 DNA follows: TGTGCCAGCAGCTTAGCGCCGGGGACAGGGAGTACCAACACCTTC. Protein product: CASSLAPGTGSTNTF.

In this sample, this clone turned up once. V is TRBV7-8 and J is TRBJ1-2; 9 bases map to TRBD1. Germline trimming cut 5 bases from V and 1 base from J; bases unmatched to any gene: 5. This CDR3 has 15 amino acids. The V gene's germline CDR1 is SGHVS and CDR2 FQNEAQ. The CDR3 DNA sequence: TGTGCCAGCAGCAACAGGGGGCCCAGTAACTATGGCTACACCTTC. This gives the protein CASSNRGPSNYGYTF.

This clone was seen only once. This sequence joins TRBV4-1 and TRBJ2-5, with 10 bases lining up with TRBD1. Looked up from germline, CDR1 is MGHRA and CDR2 is YSYEKL. Trimming took 5 bases from V and 4 from J; bases not matched to a gene: 7. The CDR3 length is 15 residues. The CDR3 sequence: CASSTGQGVVETQYF. The DNA for the CDR3 is TGCGCCAGCAGCACCGGACAGGGGGTTGTAGAGACCCAGTACTTC.

V is TRBV5-6 and J is TRBJ2-3; 10 nucleotides match TRBD2. The junction had 7 bases not matched to a gene; V was cut back by 0 bases and J by 0 bases. The CDR3 is 18 residues long. Germline V gene lookup returns CDR1 SGHDT and CDR2 YYEEEE. In nucleotides, the CDR3 is TGTGCCAGCAGCTTGGCGCCAGCGGGAGGGCCTAGCACAGATACGCAGTATTTT. It specifies CASSLAPAGGPSTDTQYF. The full variable domain, rest sourced from reference TRBV5-6 and TRBJ2-3, is DAGVTQSPTHLIKTRGQQVTLRCSPKSGHDTVSWYQQALGQGPQFIFQYYEEEERQRGNFPDRFSGHQFPNYSSELNVNALLLGDSALYLCASSLAPAGGPSTDTQYFGPGTRLTVL.

This clone came up a few times. This sequence joins TRBV11-2 and TRBJ1-6; 7 bases are a match to TRBD1. The CDR3 has 17 residues. Looked up from germline, CDR1 is SGHAT and CDR2 is FQNNGV. Trimming removed 0 bases from V and 8 bases from J; junction bases left unmatched: 10. CDR3 amino acids: CASSLDQATGPYSPLHF. Here the CDR3 DNA reads TGTGCCAGCAGCTTAGATCAAGCGACAGGGCCATATTCACCCCTCCACTTT.

The chain links TRBV27 to TRBJ1-2, with D perhaps TRBD1 (5 bases). The germline gives CDR1 MNHEY, CDR2 SMNVEV (reference sequence). The CDR3 sequence is 14 residues long. Trimming removed 2 bases at V and 8 bases at J, with 15 bases between. CDR3 nucleotide sequence: TGTGCCAGCAGTTTAGCAGGGAGGATGGAAGGCTACACCTTC. Residues: CASSLAGRMEGYTF.

The gene calls are TRBV4-2 and TRBJ1-3; a weak D match, TRBD1 (5 bases). CDR3 length: 16 amino acids. CDR1 is LGHNA, CDR2 YNFKEQ, per germline. The V gene lost 4 bases and the J gene lost 0 bases, with 13 bases spanning the gap. CDR3 amino acids: CASSRSSGSSGNTIYF. For the CDR3, the DNA is TGTGCCAGCAGCCGAAGTTCAGGGTCCTCTGGAAACACCATATATTTT.

The chain is built from TRBV9 and TRBJ1-6, with D perhaps TRBD1 (5 bases). V lost 7 bases to trimming and J lost 7 bases, with 15 bases between them. Germline V gives CDR1 SGDLS, CDR2 YYNGEE. The CDR3 has 14 residues. The DNA of the CDR3 is TGTGCCAGCCAAACACGCGGGGCAAATTCACCCCTCCACTTT. It codes for CASQTRGANSPLHF.

V and J are TRBV7-6 and TRBJ1-4; TRBD1 agrees at 8 bases. Germline CDR1 reads SGHVS; CDR2 reads FNYEAQ. J was trimmed by 6 bases and V by 3 bases; bases with no gene match: 3. The CDR3 loop spans 14 amino acids. In DNA form, the CDR3 reads TGTGCCAGCAGCTTGACAGGGGTGGATGAAAAACTGTTTTTT. It translates to CASSLTGVDEKLFF.

The chain is built from TRBV15 and TRBJ2-7; D is undetermined. The CDR3 covers 14 residues. Trimming cost V 3 bases and J 2 bases, with 11 bases left between them. Germline CDR1 LNHNV, CDR2 YYDKDF (reference sequence). Here the CDR3 DNA reads TGTGCCACCAGCAGGCCCGACAATACCTACGAGCAGTACTTC. Protein sequence: CATSRPDNTYEQYF.

This clone was observed a single time. This chain connects TRBV9 to TRBJ1-4; D is unresolved. Trimming stripped 2 bases from V and 7 bases from J, with 15 bases between. This CDR3 comprises 15 residues. Germline V gene data show CDR1 as SGDLS and CDR2 as YYNGEE. Written as DNA, the CDR3 is TGTGCCAGCAGCGTCAGGACGGGAGAAGGTGAAAAACTGTTTTTT. The encoded protein is CASSVRTGEGEKLFF. The full variable domain, with the rest looked up from reference TRBV9 and TRBJ1-4, is DSGVTQTPKHLITATGQRVTLRCSPRSGDLSVYWYQQSLDQGLQFLIQYYNGEERAKGNILERFSAQQFPDLHSELNLSSLELGDSALYFCASSVRTGEGEKLFFGSGTQLSVL.

This rearrangement joins TRBV2 to TRBJ2-7; the match to TRBD2 covers 7 bases. Per the germline V gene, CDR1 is SNHLY and CDR2 is FYNNEI. The CDR3 contains 17 residues. J lost 0 bases, V lost 4 bases, and 12 bases had no gene match. The CDR3: CASSVSGSSASSYEQYF. The CDR3 DNA is TGTGCCAGCAGTGTTAGCGGGTCTAGCGCCAGCTCCTACGAGCAGTACTTC.

V is TRBV5-1 and J is TRBJ2-1, with 10 bases identical to TRBD2. The CDR3 spans 15 residues. Unmatched junction bases numbered 5, after V lost 4 bases and J lost 4 bases. The germline V gene has CDR1 SGHRS and CDR2 YFSETQ. CDR3 in amino acids: CASSITSGAYNEQFF. The CDR3 nucleotides are TGCGCCAGCAGCATCACTAGCGGGGCGTACAATGAGCAGTTCTTC.

V gene TRBV18 combines with J gene TRBJ2-2; TRBD1 might be the D (5 bases). Between the trimmed V and J ends, which lost 1 base and 0 bases, there was a span of 6 bases. Germline V gene data show CDR1 as KGHSH and CDR2 as LQKENI. This CDR3 region has 15 residues. CDR3 residues: CASSPQGSNTGELFF. In DNA, the CDR3 is TGTGCCAGCTCACCACAGGGGTCGAACACCGGGGAGCTGTTTTTT. Looking up the rest from reference TRBV18 and TRBJ2-2 gives the full variable domain: NAGVMQNPRHLVRRRGQEARLRCSPMKGHSHVYWYRQLPEEGLKFMVYLQKENIIDESGMPKERFSAEFPKEGPSILRIQQVVRGDSAAYFCASSPQGSNTGELFFGEGSRLTVL.